This TCR beta chain was profiled in a study of cytomegalovirus exposure and HLA in healthy donors. Study as a whole: HLA-typed donors contributed some 83 million unique TCRs, which were held in an early data release. Just over 80% of several hundred genotyped donors fell in the Caucasian-associated ancestry cluster.

This CDR3 comprises 16 residues. The trim removed 4 bases at V and 3 bases at J, leaving 8 bases unmatched. The germline V gene encodes CDR1 MGHRA and CDR2 YSYEKL. 60 Vbeta and 13 Jbeta primers were used in PCR. Repertoires were generated with immunoSEQ multiplex PCR, while TCRdb's copy carries only in-frame clones and drops some. The sample table sets out some 39,000 clones. The source material was PBMCs. The source is a male donor in good health and CMV-seronegative. The chain joins TRBV4-1 to TRBJ2-2; the match to TRBD1 covers 7 bases. CDR3 sequence (DNA): TGCGCCAGCAGCCCCTCTATTACAGGGGACACCGGGGAGCTGTTTTTT. Amino acid sequence: CASSPSITGDTGELFF.